The clone carrying this TCR beta chain was seen a few times. This entry comes from a study of blood T cell repertoires in COVID-19. The method was immunoSEQ multiplex PCR; TCRdb's version includes in-frame clones alone and lacks a portion of them. This sample has about 160,000 clones, with 84% found just once. This CDR3 has 16 residues. CDR1 is MNHEY, CDR2 SVGEGT, per germline. V lost 0 bases, J lost 3 bases, and 11 bases lay in between. Sequencing input: PBMCs or T cells enriched from blood (not recorded which). The sequence was collected from a middle-aged man who had recovered from COVID-19. The chain carries TRBV6-2 or TRBV6-3 and TRBJ2-2; D might be TRBD1 (6 bases). CDR3 coding DNA: TGTGCCAGCAGTTACTCGAGCAGGGGCTACACCGGGGAGCTGTTTTTT. Translation gives CASSYSSRGYTGELFF.